The TCR beta chain under discussion was sequenced for a study of blood T cells in healthy people across ages. The overall study: Template-switching capture recovered about one barcoded beta molecule per two T cells. General study results and limits: More naive CD4+ cells and higher diversity marked long-lived donors relative to aged donors.

This clonotype was observed a handful of times. What it binds is unknown. Using a J-beta primer mix together with a sample-barcoded 5' primer, a second PCR was run for roughly 7 to 11 cycles. Each cDNA molecule, via a template-switch adaptor with 12 random nucleotides, was tagged. TCRdb re-called the 5' RACE reads through MiXCR, storing one row per CDR3 protein. The sample includes 1.5 million to 1.9 million distinct CDR3 sequences, about 42% of them seen just once. V was trimmed by 7 bases and J by 4 bases, leaving 19 bases between them. The CDR3 has 15 amino acids. Germline V CDR1 and CDR2: MNHNS, SASEGT.

This chain connects TRBV6-1 to TRBJ1-1, with a weak D call TRBD1 (5 bases). This clonotype originated in a woman aged 18 to 35 in good health. Material for sequencing was blood. CDR3 in DNA: TGTGCCAGCACCCTGTGGGGGGGATCGGGCACTGAAGCTTTCTTT. Its translation: CASTLWGGSGTEAFF.